A selection of T cell receptor beta chains follows, all from one sample in a study of T cells in Graves' hyperthyroidism and ophthalmopathy. TCRdb passed the multiplex PCR reads through MiXCR, listing each CDR3 protein once. Of 650,000 to 700,000 distinct CDR3 sequences detected, 17% appear once; the ten largest clones hold roughly 15%. The sequenced sample was blood. These receptors were collected from a man aged 50 or older with Graves' hyperthyroidism. CDR3s include the opening cysteine and the closing phenylalanine or tryptophan. The D gene is left open where the match is weak. Clone size is not always given. Where it is, it says once, few, many or a class for expanded clones.

CASSVYSNSYEQYF TGTGCCAGCAGTGTATACAGCAACTCCTACGAGCAGTACTTC TRBJ2-7 NA many TRBV27
CASSQRGTTQSNEQFF TGTGCCAGCAGCCAACGAGGGACCACACAGTCCAATGAGCAGTTCTTC TRBJ2-1 NA few TRBV3-1
CASSLSRTGRSYGYTF TGTGCCAGTAGTCTCTCCAGGACAGGGAGGAGCTATGGCTACACCTTC TRBJ1-2 TRBD1 few TRBV19
CASSQDIVLNEQFF TGTGCCAGCAGCCAAGATATTGTCCTCAATGAGCAGTTCTTC TRBJ2-1 NA many TRBV3-1
CSVAPGENYEQYF TGCAGCGTCGCCCCCGGGGAGAACTACGAGCAGTACTTC TRBJ2-7 NA few TRBV29-1
CASSSAGAGREQFF TGTGCCAGCAGTTCGGCAGGGGCAGGTCGGGAGCAGTTCTTC TRBJ2-1 NA NA TRBV6-2/TRBV6-3
CASSPDRTRYEQYF TGTGCCAGCAGCCCGGACAGGACTCGCTACGAGCAGTACTTC TRBJ2-7 TRBD1 many TRBV2
CASTKGGVNTGELFF TGTGCCAGCACCAAGGGAGGGGTGAACACCGGGGAGCTGTTTTTT TRBJ2-2 TRBD2 many TRBV12-3/TRBV12-4
CASSAGVGDEQYF TGTGCCAGCAGCGCGGGGGTCGGGGACGAGCAGTACTTC TRBJ2-7 TRBD2 many TRBV7-6
CASSFWTELSNQPQHF TGTGCCAGCAGCTTCTGGACAGAGCTTAGCAATCAGCCCCAGCATTTT TRBJ1-5 NA many TRBV7-8
CASSYTVAGSSYNEQFF TGTGCCAGCAGTTACACGGTAGCGGGGAGCTCCTACAATGAGCAGTTCTTC TRBJ2-1 TRBD2 few TRBV6-2/TRBV6-3
CASSFEDLLSEAFF TGCGCCAGCAGCTTTGAGGACCTTCTCTCTGAAGCTTTCTTT TRBJ1-1 NA NA TRBV5-1
CASSTPTGGGTNTEAFF TGTGCCAGTAGTACCCCAACAGGGGGGGGAACGAACACTGAAGCTTTCTTT TRBJ1-1 TRBD1 few TRBV19